This T cell receptor beta chain is drawn from a study of blood T cells in healthy people across ages. Background on the study: Using template switching, researchers captured about one barcoded beta molecule for each two T cells.

Broader study findings: Relative to aged donors, long-lived donors carried more naive CD4+ cells and displayed higher diversity.

All donors came from Russia, were Caucasian and healthy, and spanned ages roughly 6 to 100. The authors drew about 10 milliliters of peripheral blood from each donor. The V and J ends lost 6 bases and 10 bases, in that order; junction bases with no gene match: 8. There are 13 residues in the CDR3. The V gene's germline CDR1 is MDHEN and CDR2 SYDVKM. The second PCR ran about 6 to 11 cycles with a sample-barcoded 5' primer and J-beta primers. TCRdb redid the calling of the 5' RACE reads with MiXCR, one entry per CDR3 protein. The sample carries fewer than 1,000,000 distinct CDR3 sequences, approximately 44% recorded once. Details on this clonotype: The antigen remains unidentified.

This clonotype was sampled from a man in his 60s in good health. The sample was blood. The gene calls are TRBV28 and TRBJ2-1; 8 positions match TRBD1. This chain's CDR3 is CASRRTGLYEQFF. The CDR3 nucleotides are TGTGCCAGCAGAAGGACAGGGTTGTACGAGCAGTTCTTC.